The rows below give T cell receptor beta chains drawn from one sample of a study of PD-L1 blockade in urothelial cancer. The method was immunoSEQ multiplex PCR; TCRdb's version includes in-frame clones alone and lacks a portion of them. The sample contains approximately 100,000 clones, approximately 85% of which appear only once. Sequenced material: PBMCs, taken around atezolizumab (anti-PD-L1) treatment. The receptors originated from a middle-aged man with urothelial cancer. The CDR3 runs from the conserved cysteine through the conserved F or W. A D gene is named only where the DNA matches it firmly. Some rows mark clone size as missing; the rest say once, few, many or name a class of expanded clone.

j_call clone_size v_call d_call cdr3_nt cdr3_aa
TRBJ2-1 NA TRBV14 NA TGTGCCAGCAGGGGGCGTGGGTCCTACAATGAGCAGTTCTTC CASRGRGSYNEQFF
TRBJ1-4 NA TRBV7-9 TRBD1 TGTGCCAGCAGCAGCATCCTGGACAGGCGGGGCGATGAAAAACTGTTTTTT CASSSILDRRGDEKLFF
TRBJ2-7 once TRBV6-6 NA TGTGCCAGCAGTTACTCCAGGGATACCTACGAGCAGTACTTC CASSYSRDTYEQYF
TRBJ2-1 NA TRBV14 TRBD2 TGTGCCAGCAGCCAAGCTCCGGGACTAGCGGGAATGGGTGAGCAGTTCTTC CASSQAPGLAGMGEQFF
TRBJ2-5 NA TRBV6-5 TRBD2 TGTGCCAGCAGTTATTCCGGGACTAGCGGACAAGAGACCCAGTACTTC CASSYSGTSGQETQYF
TRBJ1-5 NA TRBV27 NA TGTGCCAGCAGGTTACTCACGGGGGTTGGCAATCAGCCCCAGCATTTT CASRLLTGVGNQPQHF
TRBJ2-2 NA TRBV14 NA TGTGCCAGCAGCCAACGATGGCAGGGCAGGAACACCGGGGAGCTGTTTTTT CASSQRWQGRNTGELFF
TRBJ1-2 NA TRBV9 NA TGTGCCAGCACCTACCGGGGATCGGACGCCCAAAGATATGGCTACACCTTC CASTYRGSDAQRYGYTF
TRBJ1-2 few TRBV2 TRBD1 TGTGCCAGCAGAGACAGGGGGGATTCTAACTATGGCTACACCTTC CASRDRGDSNYGYTF
TRBJ1-2 few TRBV18 NA TGTGCCAGCTCCCCACGGACAGTCTCGCTTACCTTC CASSPRTVSLTF
TRBJ1-1 NA TRBV9 NA TGTGCCAGCAGCACCCAACAGGGACTGAACACTGAAGCTTTCTTT CASSTQQGLNTEAFF
TRBJ2-7 NA TRBV27 NA TGTGCCAGCAGTCCCCAAGGACAAGGTATCTACGAGCAGTACTTC CASSPQGQGIYEQYF
TRBJ1-4 NA TRBV6-1 TRBD1 TGTGCCAGCAGTTGGACAGGGCCCCATGAAAAACTGTTTTTT CASSWTGPHEKLFF
TRBJ2-1 NA TRBV5-3 NA TGTGCCAGAAGCGAAGGACAGAACCGGGACCCACACCGGCACTTCTTC CARSEGQNRDPHRHFF
TRBJ1-4 NA TRBV27 NA TGTGCCAGCAGGCACCCGGGGGAAGGGTTGGAAAAACTGTTTTTT CASRHPGEGLEKLFF
TRBJ2-7 NA TRBV6-1 TRBD2 TGTGCCAGCAGTGAAAATTTAATGAGGCTAGCGGGAGGGCCAAGGCAGTACTTC CASSENLMRLAGGPRQYF
TRBJ2-5 NA TRBV11-3 TRBD2 TGTGCCAGCAGCCCAGGGACTAGCGGGTCTAGGGCGACCCAGTACTTC CASSPGTSGSRATQYF
TRBJ2-7 medium-sized TRBV30 NA TGTGCCTGGAGTGCAACCCAGGGTCACGAGCAGTACTTC CAWSATQGHEQYF
TRBJ1-6 NA TRBV7-8 NA TGTGCCAGCAGCTTAAACCGGCGACAGAATTCACCCCTCCACTTT CASSLNRRQNSPLHF
TRBJ2-6 once TRBV11-2 TRBD1 TGTGCCAGCAGCACGGACAGGGTCGCTGGGGCCAACGTCCTGACTTTC CASSTDRVAGANVLTF
TRBJ2-2 NA TRBV15 NA TGTGCCACCAGCCCGGGGTACACCGGGGAGCTGTTTTTT CATSPGYTGELFF
TRBJ2-7 NA TRBV21-1 NA TGTGCCAGCAGCTCGCCGCGACAGGGGGCTTCCTACGAGCAGTACTTC CASSSPRQGASYEQYF
TRBJ2-7 NA TRBV7-9 TRBD2 TGTGCCAGCAGCGGTCGGACTAGCGGGAGTGGCGAGCAGTACTTC CASSGRTSGSGEQYF
TRBJ2-5 NA TRBV15 TRBD2 TGTGCCACCAGCAGAGGACTAGCGGGAATGTACCAAGAGACCCAGTACTTC CATSRGLAGMYQETQYF
TRBJ1-1 NA TRBV18 TRBD1 TGTGCCAGCTCATCCTCGACAGGGGGAGGCACTGAAGCTTTCTTT CASSSSTGGGTEAFF
TRBJ2-4 NA TRBV28 TRBD1 TGTGCCAGCAGATTTACATCGGGACAGGGAAACATTCAGTACTTC CASRFTSGQGNIQYF
TRBJ1-6 NA TRBV18 TRBD1 TGTGCCAGCTCACCTGACAGGGCCAGAGCACCCCTCCACTTT CASSPDRARAPLHF
TRBJ2-7 once TRBV15 TRBD2 TGTGCCACCAGCAGAGATCACCCCAGCGGGAGGGCCTGGGAGCAGTACTTC CATSRDHPSGRAWEQYF
TRBJ1-6 NA TRBV30 NA TGTGCCTGGAGCGGACTGGGGAAGTCACCCCTCCACTTT CAWSGLGKSPLHF
TRBJ2-7 few TRBV10-3 NA TGTGCCATCAGCCCCTCACAGCCGGCTTACGAGCAGTACTTC CAISPSQPAYEQYF
TRBJ2-7 NA TRBV7-2 TRBD2 TGTGCCAGCAGCTCACAGGGACTAGCGGGAAACGAGCAGTACTTC CASSSQGLAGNEQYF
TRBJ2-2 NA TRBV2 TRBD2 TGTGCCAGCAGTGAATACGGGACTAGCGGGAAAGGGACCGGGGAGCTGTTTTTT CASSEYGTSGKGTGELFF
TRBJ1-4 NA TRBV5-6 TRBD1 TGTGCCAGCAGCTTGGATGGGGCGACAGGGGAAAAACTGTTTTTT CASSLDGATGEKLFF
TRBJ1-5 NA TRBV7-2 NA TGTGCCAGCAGCTTAGTAGCAGGGTCTCGGGATCAGCCCCAGCATTTT CASSLVAGSRDQPQHF
TRBJ2-3 NA TRBV9 NA TGTGCCAGCAGCTTGATCGGGACTAGCACAGATACGCAGTATTTT CASSLIGTSTDTQYF
TRBJ2-5 NA TRBV4-1 TRBD2 TGCGCCAGCAGCCAAGCGGCGACTAGCGGGTTGAGGACCCAGTACTTC CASSQAATSGLRTQYF
TRBJ2-1 NA TRBV28 TRBD1 TGTGCCAGCAGCCCAATGGGGACAGGATACAATGAGCAGTTCTTC CASSPMGTGYNEQFF
TRBJ2-1 NA TRBV5-1 TRBD2 TGCGCCAGCAGCCTAGGACTAGCGGGAGGGCCGGTAAATGAGCAGTTCTTC CASSLGLAGGPVNEQFF
TRBJ1-5 NA TRBV6-1 NA TGTGCCAGCAAGGTCTTGGGCCTTAGCAATCAGCCCCAGCATTTT CASKVLGLSNQPQHF
TRBJ1-1 once TRBV2 NA TGTGCCAGCAGTGAAGCGCAGGCTGTGGGCACTGAAGCTTTCTTT CASSEAQAVGTEAFF
TRBJ2-4 NA TRBV9 NA TGTGCCAGCAGCGTAAACTGGCCCTCGGGTGGCATTCAGTACTTC CASSVNWPSGGIQYF
TRBJ2-2 NA TRBV28 TRBD1 TGTGCCAGCAAACCGGGACAGCTGAACACCGGGGAGCTGTTTTTT CASKPGQLNTGELFF
TRBJ2-2 few TRBV4-2 TRBD2 TGTGCCAGCTTACGACTAGCGGGAGCCGGGGAGCTGTTTTTT CASLRLAGAGELFF
TRBJ1-1 NA TRBV10-1 TRBD1 TGCGCCAGCAGTGAAAAAGTTTGGGCGACAGGGGGCGCGAATAGGATGAACACTGAAGCTTTCTTT CASSEKVWATGGANRMNTEAFF
TRBJ2-7 NA TRBV5-4 NA TGTGCCAGCAGCTTGTTTGGCGGGTTAGAAATCCTAAAGCACGAGCAGTACTTC CASSLFGGLEILKHEQYF
TRBJ1-4 NA TRBV7-6 NA TGTGCCAGCAGCTTAGCGGGAGGTATCAATGAAAAACTGTTTTTT CASSLAGGINEKLFF
TRBJ2-1 few TRBV4-2 NA TGTGCCAGCAGCCAAGGTGCTCACAGTACCTACAATGAGCAGTTCTTC CASSQGAHSTYNEQFF